The rows below give T cell receptor beta chains drawn from one sample of a study of shared clonotypes between healthy human individuals. This table comes from immunoSEQ multiplex PCR, and its TCRdb copy is limited to in-frame clones, with some not included. Here the sample spans more than 550,000 clones, about 91% being singletons. The material sequenced was naive CD8+ T cells sorted from blood. Source of these receptors: a man aged 25-45 years in good health. Each CDR3 is given with its conserved first and last residue. A D gene is named only where the DNA matches it firmly. The listing skips clone size in some rows; elsewhere it reads once, few, many or a size class.

clone size,V gene,J gene,D gene,CDR3 protein,CDR3 DNA
-,TRBV27,TRBJ2-7,-,CASSYEGGSYEQYF,TGTGCCAGCAGTTACGAAGGAGGATCCTACGAGCAGTACTTC
-,TRBV28,TRBJ1-2,-,CASRRDGNYGYTF,TGTGCCAGCAGGAGAGACGGCAACTATGGCTACACCTTC
few,TRBV28,TRBJ1-1,TRBD1,CASSRPTGMNTEAFF,TGTGCCAGCAGCCGACCGACAGGGATGAACACTGAAGCTTTCTTT
-,TRBV4-3,TRBJ2-3,-,CASSQGTVSTDTQYF,TGCGCCAGCAGCCAAGGGACCGTTAGCACAGATACGCAGTATTTT
-,TRBV18,TRBJ2-7,TRBD2,CASSPIAGPRSLEQYF,TGTGCCAGCTCACCGATAGCGGGTCCAAGGTCCTTAGAGCAGTACTTC
once,TRBV5-1,TRBJ2-3,TRBD2,CASSPTLAGLRDTQYF,TGCGCCAGCAGTCCTACCTTAGCGGGATTGAGAGATACGCAGTATTTT
-,TRBV9,TRBJ2-7,TRBD1,CASSVEAGGMYSYEQYF,TGTGCCAGCAGCGTAGAGGCAGGGGGTATGTACTCCTACGAGCAGTACTTC
-,TRBV30,TRBJ2-1,TRBD1,CAWDTGTGAYNEQFF,TGTGCCTGGGACACCGGGACAGGGGCCTACAATGAGCAGTTCTTC
-,TRBV28,TRBJ2-3,-,CASRMYSDTQYF,TGTGCCAGCAGGATGTACTCAGATACGCAGTATTTT
-,TRBV11-2,TRBJ1-3,-,CASSSSTGTLSGNTIYF,TGTGCCAGCAGCTCCAGCACAGGGACACTCTCTGGAAACACCATATATTTT
once,TRBV5-6,TRBJ2-1,TRBD2,CASSLERAAGGPRDEQFF,TGTGCCAGCAGCTTGGAAAGGGCGGCGGGAGGGCCGAGGGATGAGCAGTTCTTC
-,TRBV6-6,TRBJ2-7,-,CASSPSGLGVYEQYF,TGTGCCAGCAGTCCAAGCGGGTTAGGGGTTTACGAGCAGTACTTC
-,TRBV5-6,TRBJ2-7,TRBD1,CASSWGTDRSEQYF,TGTGCCAGCAGCTGGGGGACAGACCGATCCGAGCAGTACTTC
-,TRBV6-5,TRBJ1-1,-,CASSYRAQAEAFF,TGTGCCAGCAGTTATAGAGCGCAGGCTGAAGCTTTCTTT
-,TRBV27,TRBJ2-2,TRBD1,CAAGQGANTGELFF,TGTGCCGCAGGACAGGGAGCGAACACCGGGGAGCTGTTTTTT
-,TRBV15,TRBJ2-6,-,CATSSDRSGANVLTF,TGTGCCACCAGCTCGGACCGCTCTGGGGCCAACGTCCTGACTTTC
-,TRBV7-9,TRBJ2-2,-,CASSGRGRWTNTGELFF,TGTGCCAGCAGCGGCCGGGGAAGGTGGACTAACACCGGGGAGCTGTTTTTT
-,TRBV5-1,TRBJ2-1,TRBD1,CASSSGTGGSYNEQFF,TGCGCCAGCAGCTCCGGGACAGGCGGCTCCTACAATGAGCAGTTCTTC
once,TRBV18,TRBJ2-7,-,CASSARQYQGEQYF,TGTGCCAGCTCAGCCCGACAGTACCAAGGCGAGCAGTACTTC
-,TRBV27,TRBJ2-7,TRBD2,CASSFSRESYEQYF,TGTGCCAGCAGTTTCTCGCGGGAGTCCTACGAGCAGTACTTC
-,TRBV9,TRBJ2-3,-,CASSGPYRGTKADTQYF,TGTGCCAGCAGCGGCCCCTATCGGGGGACGAAGGCAGATACGCAGTATTTT
-,TRBV7-9,TRBJ1-3,-,CASSDGAGNTIYF,TGTGCCAGCAGCGATGGGGCGGGAAACACCATATATTTT
once,TRBV13,TRBJ2-7,TRBD2,CASSSRLAGGTYEQYF,TGTGCCAGCAGCTCCAGACTAGCGGGAGGTACCTACGAGCAGTACTTC
-,TRBV25-1,TRBJ2-7,-,CASTKAGWDYEQYF,TGTGCCAGCACCAAGGCAGGATGGGACTACGAGCAGTACTTC
-,TRBV19,TRBJ2-7,TRBD2,CASSPSAGAGYEQYF,TGTGCCAGTAGTCCCTCAGCGGGAGCGGGGTACGAGCAGTACTTC
-,TRBV5-4,TRBJ2-2,TRBD1,CASSLWTGEGGELFF,TGTGCCAGCAGCTTGTGGACAGGGGAAGGCGGGGAGCTGTTTTTT
once,TRBV28,TRBJ1-1,-,CASTPLEGRNTEAFF,TGTGCCAGCACCCCCCTGGAGGGCCGGAACACTGAAGCTTTCTTT